The 22 T cell receptor beta chains listed next were all sequenced from one sample in a study of cytomegalovirus exposure and HLA in healthy donors. With 60 Vbeta and 13 Jbeta primers, the PCR was carried out. The protocol was immunoSEQ multiplex PCR, while the TCRdb copy is restricted to in-frame clones and leaves out a portion. The sample carries fewer than 200,000 clones, roughly 70% recorded once. Sequencing used PBMCs. The receptors were sampled from a girl aged 10 to 17 in good health and CMV-seronegative.

This clone was counted only a few times. Other DNA sequences within the sample encode an identical CDR3. The rearrangement uses TRBV27 and TRBJ2-7, with 7 nucleotides matching TRBD1. V dropped 3 bases and J dropped 4; count of bases not matched to a gene: 3. This CDR3 contains 13 residues. From germline, CDR1 is MNHEY and CDR2 SMNVEV (reference sequence). The CDR3 region is CASSFGTAYEQYF. As DNA, the CDR3 is TGTGCCAGCAGTTTCGGGACAGCGTACGAGCAGTACTTC.

The chain recombines TRBV10-3 with TRBJ1-2, with 10 positions matching TRBD1. The germline V gene encodes CDR1 ENHRY and CDR2 SYGVKD. V was clipped by 6 bases and J by 8 bases; unmatched bases: 9. The CDR3 contains 14 residues. CDR3 protein: CAIRNEGQGRGYTF. CDR3 DNA: TGTGCCATCAGGAACGAGGGACAGGGGAGAGGCTACACCTTC.

The chain couples TRBV30 to TRBJ1-2, with 7 bases identical to TRBD1. Germline trimming cut 5 bases from V and 7 bases from J; bases unmatched to any gene: 7. CDR3 length: 12 residues. CDR1 GTSNPN and CDR2 SVGIG come from the germline V gene (reference sequence). The CDR3 sequence is CAWGGTVPGYTF. As DNA, the CDR3 is TGTGCCTGGGGTGGGACAGTCCCTGGCTACACCTTC.

The rearrangement joins TRBV19 to TRBJ2-7; 13 bases match TRBD2. The end of the DNA is better explained by TRBJ2-1, so the J call may be wrong. There are 15 residues in the CDR3. Looked up from germline, CDR1 is LNHDA and CDR2 is SQIVND (reference sequence). The CDR3 loop is CASSTLAGGLNEQFF. In DNA, the CDR3 is TGTGCCAGTAGTACACTAGCGGGGGGGCTTAATGAGCAGTTCTTC.

The gene calls are TRBV5-1 and TRBJ1-4, with 7 bases identical to TRBD1. The germline gives CDR1 SGHRS, CDR2 YFSETQ. The CDR3 sequence is 14 residues long. The V and J ends lost 4 bases and 2 bases, in that order; junction bases with no gene match: 2. The CDR3 sequence is CASSMTGTNEKLFF. DNA of the CDR3: TGCGCCAGCAGCATGACAGGGACTAATGAAAAACTGTTTTTT.

The J gene is TRBJ1-3, the V gene TRBV6-4; possibly TRBD1 for D (6 bases). Germline V gene data show CDR1 as MRHNA and CDR2 as SNTAGT. CDR3 length: 17 amino acids. The germline V and J ends were trimmed by 2 bases and 5 bases, with 19 bases remaining between them. The CDR3 sequence is CASSDVMNQGQRNTIYF. The CDR3 coding sequence is TGTGCCAGCAGTGACGTCATGAATCAGGGGCAGCGAAACACCATATATTTT.

CDR3 residues: CSVEVSGIDYGYTF. CDR3 nucleotide sequence: TGCAGCGTTGAAGTTTCGGGGATTGACTATGGCTACACCTTC. The chain combines TRBV29-1 with TRBJ1-2; D unresolved. CDR3 size: 14 residues. Trimming removed 1 base from V and 3 bases from J, with 12 bases in between. In germline, CDR1 is SQVTM, CDR2 ANQGSEA.

The V call is TRBV6-5, the J call TRBJ1-3; no clear D gene. Trimming stripped 1 base from V and 0 bases from J, with 10 bases between. Germline V gene sequence: CDR1 MNHEY, CDR2 SVGAGI. The CDR3 loop spans 16 amino acids. In nucleotides, the CDR3 is TGTGCCAGCAGTTACTTTGGCGGAGACTCTGGAAACACCATATATTTT. Protein: CASSYFGGDSGNTIYF.

The chain uses TRBV6-1 and TRBJ1-2; D uncertain. CDR1 and CDR2 from the germline V gene are MNHNS and SASEGT. This CDR3 is built from 14 residues. Trimming took off 8 bases at V and 6 bases at J, with 19 bases between the two ends. This chain's CDR3 is CASQYELGRDGYTF. CDR3 coding DNA: TGTGCCAGCCAGTATGAACTCGGGAGGGATGGCTACACCTTC.

This chain uses TRBV9 with TRBJ1-6; 12 bases map to TRBD1. Germline assignment: CDR1 SGDLS and CDR2 YYNGEE. The CDR3 totals 14 residues. Trimming cost V 3 bases and J 10 bases; bases outside gene matches: 2. The CDR3 sequence is CASSAGTGGSPLHF. The CDR3 DNA sequence: TGTGCCAGCAGCGCCGGGACAGGGGGCTCACCCCTCCACTTT.

With regard to this clone: The same CDR3 can be traced to other DNA sequences in this sample. The V call is TRBV5-1, the J call TRBJ1-1; a possible D gene is TRBD1 (6 bases). The V gene's germline CDR1 is SGHRS and CDR2 YFSETQ. This CDR3 spans 12 amino acids. Trimming stripped 5 bases from V and 2 bases from J, with 7 bases between. This chain's CDR3 is CASRQGNTEAFF. In DNA form, the CDR3 reads TGCGCCAGCAGACAGGGAAACACTGAAGCTTTCTTT. The full variable domain, in which reference TRBV5-1 and TRBJ1-1 provide the parts outside the CDR3, is KAGVTQTPRYLIKTRGQQVTLSCSPISGHRSVSWYQQTPGQGLQFLFEYFSETQRNKGNFPGRFSGRQFSNSRSEMNVSTLELGDSALYLCASRQGNTEAFFGQGTRLTVV.

The V gene is TRBV10-3, the J gene TRBJ2-5; TRBD2 aligns across 14 bases. Germline-derived CDR1 and CDR2 are ENHRY and SYGVKD. Germline trimming cut 4 bases from V and 5 bases from J; bases unmatched to any gene: 6. The CDR3 loop spans 16 amino acids. CDR3 loop: CAISVGLAGARETQYF. CDR3 DNA sequence: TGTGCCATCAGTGTGGGACTAGCGGGGGCCAGGGAGACCCAGTACTTC.

To note about this clone: At the DNA level, this CDR3 is encoded by other sequences in the same sample as well. This chain's CDR3 is CASSEGRGQPQHF. The CDR3 bases are TGTGCCAGCAGTGAAGGTAGGGGTCAGCCCCAGCATTTT. The V and J genes are TRBV6-1 and TRBJ1-5, with D tentatively TRBD1 (5 bases). The CDR3 has 13 residues. Trimming took off 1 base at V and 6 bases at J, with 7 bases between the two ends. In germline, CDR1 is MNHNS, CDR2 SASEGT.

The V and J genes are TRBV6-1 and TRBJ1-2, with 8 bases that match TRBD1. Germline CDR1 MNHNS, CDR2 SASEGT. The V segment lost 6 bases and the J segment 7 bases; nucleotides outside the gene matches: 16. This CDR3 spans 16 amino acids. The CDR3 sequence: CASSESHQGAQGGYTF. The CDR3 DNA follows: TGTGCCAGCAGCGAAAGTCATCAGGGGGCTCAGGGTGGCTACACCTTC.

This rearrangement joins TRBV23-1 to TRBJ2-3, with D uncertain. TRBV23-1 is noted as an ORF with a role that remains uncertain. This CDR3 is built from 16 residues. Between the trimmed V and J ends, which lost 3 bases and 2 bases, there was a span of 15 bases. CDR3 loop: CASSQKDPRVTDTQYF. Here the CDR3 DNA reads TGCGCCAGCAGTCAGAAAGATCCCCGAGTCACAGATACGCAGTATTTT.

The chain is built from TRBV11-2 and TRBJ1-1; tentative D call: TRBD1 (6 bases). This CDR3 is 14 amino acids long. Germline V gene sequence: CDR1 SGHAT, CDR2 FQNNGV. Trimming cost V 6 bases and J 6 bases, with 17 bases left between them. CDR3 residues: CASSAPGQSAEAFF. The CDR3 DNA reads TGTGCCAGCAGTGCCCCGGGACAAAGTGCTGAAGCTTTCTTT.

This chain links TRBV5-1 with TRBJ2-5; a possible D gene is TRBD1 (6 bases). The CDR3 is made up of 14 amino acids. CDR1 is SGHRS and CDR2 is YFSETQ in the germline V gene. Deletions cut 1 base from V and 2 bases from J, with 9 bases between. This chain's CDR3 is CASSLTGQQETQYF. The CDR3, as DNA: TGCGCCAGCAGCTTGACAGGACAGCAAGAGACCCAGTACTTC.

This chain connects TRBV4-1 to TRBJ1-6; no clear D. V was shortened by 0 bases and J by 8 bases, with 20 bases between the two germline ends. CDR3 length: 18 amino acids. Germline assignment: CDR1 MGHRA and CDR2 YSYEKL. This CDR3 is CASSQDPRGGEIYSPLHF. DNA for the CDR3: TGCGCCAGCAGCCAAGACCCACGGGGAGGCGAGATTTATTCACCCCTCCACTTT.

The chain recombines TRBV5-6 with TRBJ1-1, with D possibly matching TRBD1 (6 bases). The CDR3 length is 13 residues. In germline, CDR1 is SGHDT, CDR2 YYEEEE. The ends were cut back, 6 bases at V and 9 bases at J, with 18 bases in the middle. CDR3 sequence: CASTARGAAQAFF. The CDR3 region has the DNA TGTGCCAGCACCGCCCGGGGGGCCGCCCAAGCTTTCTTT.

The V and J genes are TRBV2 and TRBJ2-5; maybe TRBD2 (5 bases). The germline gives CDR1 SNHLY, CDR2 FYNNEI. Trimming pared 6 bases from V and 2 bases from J, leaving 19 bases between. The CDR3 runs 16 residues. This CDR3 reads CASREKRTGTQETQYF. As DNA, the CDR3 is TGTGCCAGCAGAGAGAAGCGGACCGGCACACAAGAGACCCAGTACTTC.

V usage is TRBV7-3 and J usage is TRBJ2-7, with a tentative D call TRBD1 (6 bases). Trimming cost V 2 bases and J 6 bases, with 11 bases left between them. The length of the CDR3 is 13 residues. Germline-derived CDR1 and CDR2 are SGHTA and FQGTGA. CDR3 bases: TGTGCCAGCAGCTTAGGATCCAGGGGCGAGCAGTACTTC. Its translation: CASSLGSRGEQYF.

V gene TRBV4-2 combines with J gene TRBJ1-2, with a possible D match to TRBD1 (5 bases). The CDR3 runs 14 residues. From germline, CDR1 is LGHNA and CDR2 YNFKEQ. Trimming pared 4 bases from V and 4 bases from J, leaving 13 bases between. The CDR3 bases are TGTGCCAGCAGCCTCCCCGACAGCTTCTATGGCTACACCTTC. The encoded protein is CASSLPDSFYGYTF.